The 19 T cell receptor beta chains presented below share a single source sample, sequenced in a study of OX40 agonist ivuxolimab in advanced cancers. The method was immunoSEQ multiplex PCR; TCRdb's version includes in-frame clones alone and lacks a portion of them. The sample includes about 81,000 clones, roughly 91% of them seen just once. The sequences come from CD4+ or CD8+ T cells sorted from blood, collected in a trial of the OX40 agonist ivuxolimab. The receptors derive from an adult with an advanced solid tumor such as melanoma, head and neck, liver or kidney cancer.

This clone occurred a few times. Other DNA sequences in this sample translate to the same CDR3. The chain uses TRBV28 and TRBJ2-7, with no clear D. V lost 3 bases to trimming and J lost 0 bases, with 0 bases between them. CDR3 length: 11 residues. Germline lookup yields CDR1 MDHEN and CDR2 SYDVKM. This CDR3 reads CASSFSYEQYF. CDR3 nucleotides: TGTGCCAGCAGTTTCTCCTACGAGCAGTACTTC.

CDR3 region: CASSLARVEAFF. The DNA of the CDR3 is TGTGCCAGCAGCTTGGCCAGGGTAGAAGCTTTCTTT. The chain carries TRBV5-6 and TRBJ1-1; weak D call: TRBD1 (5 bases). V was trimmed by 0 bases and J by 8 bases, leaving 8 bases between them. The CDR3 contains 12 residues. Germline loops: CDR1 SGHDT, CDR2 YYEEEE.

The chain combines TRBV27 with TRBJ2-1; the match to TRBD2 covers 7 bases. Trimming took 2 bases from V and 2 from J; bases not matched to a gene: 3. Per germline, CDR1 MNHEY and CDR2 SMNVEV (reference sequence). This CDR3 contains 15 residues. CDR3 nucleotides: TGTGCCAGCAGTTTAGGGCTAGCGGCCTACAATGAGCAGTTCTTC. Amino acid sequence: CASSLGLAAYNEQFF.

The chain has TRBV5-4 and TRBJ1-2; possible D gene TRBD1, 6 bases. The germline V gene has CDR1 SGHNT and CDR2 YYREEE (reference sequence). The length of the CDR3 is 13 residues. V lost 2 bases, J lost 8 bases, and 13 bases lay in between. The DNA of the CDR3 is TGTGCCAGCAGCTTACCGGGGGCTGGGGGCTACACCTTC. It yields the protein CASSLPGAGGYTF. The full variable domain, rest sourced from reference TRBV5-4 and TRBJ1-2, is ETGVTQSPTHLIKTRGQQVTLRCSSQSGHNTVSWYQQALGQGPQFIFQYYREEENGRGNFPPRFSGLQFPNYSSELNVNALELDDSALYLCASSLPGAGGYTFGSGTRLTVV.

The rearrangement links TRBV5-6 to TRBJ2-1; D possibly corresponds to TRBD2 (5 bases). The CDR3 sequence is 16 residues long. Looked up from germline, CDR1 is SGHDT and CDR2 is YYEEEE. Trimming pared 1 base from V and 2 bases from J, leaving 13 bases between. The CDR3 sequence: CASSLPYTGTYNEQFF. In nucleotides, the CDR3 is TGTGCCAGCAGCTTGCCCTACACCGGGACCTACAATGAGCAGTTCTTC. The variable domain in full, completed from reference TRBV5-6 and TRBJ2-1, reads DAGVTQSPTHLIKTRGQQVTLRCSPKSGHDTVSWYQQALGQGPQFIFQYYEEEERQRGNFPDRFSGHQFPNYSSELNVNALLLGDSALYLCASSLPYTGTYNEQFFGPGTRLTVL.

The chain couples TRBV2 to TRBJ2-1, with a possible D match to TRBD1 (6 bases). The CDR3 contains 15 residues. Trimming took off 10 bases at V and 2 bases at J, with 18 bases between the two ends. The V gene's germline CDR1 is SNHLY and CDR2 FYNNEI. The CDR3 sequence is CATTLRTEPYNEQFF. The DNA for the CDR3 is TGTGCCACTACATTGAGGACAGAACCCTACAATGAGCAGTTCTTC.

V usage is TRBV19 and J usage is TRBJ1-4; maybe TRBD1 (6 bases). The CDR3 length is 18 residues. Germline CDR1 reads LNHDA; CDR2 reads SQIVND (reference sequence). Deletions cut 4 bases from V and 0 bases from J, with 18 bases between. Written as DNA, the CDR3 is TGTGCCAGTAGTAACCCTGGAGACAGGCCCGCAACTAATGAAAAACTGTTTTTT. Translating gives CASSNPGDRPATNEKLFF.

This chain connects TRBV7-3 to TRBJ2-5; tentatively, D is TRBD1 (5 bases). CDR3 length: 13 residues. The germline CDR1 and CDR2 sequences are SGHTA and FQGTGA. Deletions cut 8 bases from V and 4 bases from J, with 14 bases between. The CDR3 loop reads CASAKDTLETQYF. The CDR3 DNA sequence: TGTGCCAGCGCTAAGGACACTCTAGAGACCCAGTACTTC. Full variable domain (outside the CDR3, taken from reference TRBV7-3 and TRBJ2-5): GAGVSQTPSNKVTEKGKYVELRCDPISGHTALYWYRQSLGQGPEFLIYFQGTGAADDSGLPNDRFFAVRPEGSVSTLKIQRTERGDSAVYLCASAKDTLETQYFGPGTRLLVL.

The V call is TRBV28, the J call TRBJ2-1; D gene ambiguous. CDR1 MDHEN and CDR2 SYDVKM come from the germline V gene. With 10 bases removed from V and 0 bases from J, the gap between germline ends came to 10 bases. The CDR3 length is 13 residues. The CDR3 loop is CAIPGRSYNEQFF. CDR3 DNA: TGTGCCATTCCAGGACGCTCCTACAATGAGCAGTTCTTC. Looking up the rest from reference TRBV28 and TRBJ2-1 gives the full variable domain: DVKVTQSSRYLVKRTGEKVFLECVQDMDHENMFWYRQDPGLGLRLIYFSYDVKMKEKGDIPEGYSVSREKKERFSLILESASTNQTSMYLCAIPGRSYNEQFFGPGTRLTVL.

Written as DNA, the CDR3 is TGTGCCAGCCGTACGACAGGGTCGGCGGACGAGCAGTACTTC. It codes for CASRTTGSADEQYF. The rearrangement links TRBV27 to TRBJ2-7; 7 bases line up with TRBD1. The CDR3 extends over 14 amino acids. Germline lookup yields CDR1 MNHEY and CDR2 SMNVEV (reference sequence). V was clipped by 8 bases and J by 5 bases; unmatched bases: 12.

This sequence joins TRBV4-3 and TRBJ2-7; perhaps TRBD1 as D (6 bases). The V end lost 1 base, the J end lost 3 bases, and 10 bases lay between the germline ends. Germline V gene data show CDR1 as LGHNA and CDR2 as YSLEER. CDR3 length: 14 residues. This chain's CDR3 is CASSQGQAGYEQYF. The CDR3 DNA reads as TGCGCCAGCAGCCAAGGACAGGCCGGCTACGAGCAGTACTTC.

The V call is TRBV5-6, the J call TRBJ1-5; D may be TRBD1 (5 bases). The CDR3 loop spans 18 amino acids. From germline, CDR1 is SGHDT and CDR2 YYEEEE. Trimming left V 4 bases short and J 5 bases short, with 25 bases between. Here the CDR3 reads CASSPPWGRTRPDQPQHF. In nucleotides, the CDR3 is TGTGCCAGCAGCCCCCCGTGGGGCAGAACACGGCCCGATCAGCCCCAGCATTTT.

This clone was detected a few times. The V and J genes are TRBV19 and TRBJ1-2, with 9 bases fitting TRBD1. CDR1 and CDR2 from the germline V gene are LNHDA and SQIVND (reference sequence). CDR3 length: 13 residues. The trim removed 6 bases at V and 3 bases at J, leaving 2 bases unmatched. The CDR3 here is CASRRDRDYGYTF. The DNA for the CDR3 is TGTGCCAGTAGAAGGGACAGGGACTATGGCTACACCTTC. Variable domain in full (rest from reference TRBV19 and TRBJ1-2): DGGITQSPKYLFRKEGQNVTLSCEQNLNHDAMYWYRQDPGQGLRLIYYSQIVNDFQKGDIAEGYSVSREKKESFPLTVTSAQKNPTAFYLCASRRDRDYGYTFGSGTRLTVV.

The V and J genes are TRBV27 and TRBJ2-1; D is possibly TRBD1 or TRBD2 (6 bases each). V was cut by 0 bases and J by 5 bases, with 11 bases left in between. This CDR3 region has 15 residues. Germline V gives CDR1 MNHEY, CDR2 SMNVEV (reference sequence). CDR3: CASSLSRGGHNEQFF. In DNA form, the CDR3 reads TGTGCCAGCAGTTTATCCAGGGGAGGCCACAATGAGCAGTTCTTC.

The chain uses TRBV2 and TRBJ2-2, with TRBD1 matching over 8 bases. J was trimmed by 7 bases and V by 6 bases; bases with no gene match: 13. This CDR3 spans 16 amino acids. Germline V gene lookup returns CDR1 SNHLY and CDR2 FYNNEI. The CDR3 DNA follows: TGTGCCAGCAGGATGGGAGGACAGGGATACTTCGGGGAGCTGTTTTTT. This codes for CASRMGGQGYFGELFF.

This chain links TRBV27 with TRBJ2-1; 9 bases map to TRBD2. This CDR3 has 16 residues. CDR1 is MNHEY and CDR2 is SMNVEV in the germline V gene (reference sequence). V trimming: 5 bases; J trimming: 2 bases; junction bases outside the gene matches: 7. CDR3 loop: CASSQVVAGAYNEQFF. The CDR3 DNA reads as TGTGCCAGCAGTCAAGTTGTAGCGGGAGCCTACAATGAGCAGTTCTTC.

CDR3 sequence reads: CASSLDRGQSGNTIYF. In nucleotides, the CDR3 is TGTGCCAGCAGCTTGGACAGGGGGCAATCTGGAAACACCATATATTTT. The chain joins TRBV7-2 to TRBJ1-3; 11 nucleotides align to TRBD1. V lost 3 bases, J lost 1 base, and 2 bases stayed unmatched. The CDR3 length is 16 residues. CDR1 is SGHTA, CDR2 FQGNSA, per germline.

The V gene is TRBV7-3, the J gene TRBJ2-2, with TRBD1 matching over 8 bases. After removal of 2 bases from V and 4 bases from J, the junction contained 6 bases not matched to a gene. CDR1 is SGHTA and CDR2 is FQGTGA in the germline V gene. The CDR3 loop spans 16 amino acids. The CDR3 bases are TGTGCCAGCAGCTTAGTTAGGACAGGGACCACCGGGGAGCTGTTTTTT. Its translation is CASSLVRTGTTGELFF.

The chain has TRBV7-8 and TRBJ1-2; maybe TRBD1 (6 bases). The CDR3 extends over 14 amino acids. Between the trimmed V and J ends, which lost 3 bases and 3 bases, there was a span of 11 bases. Germline V gene lookup returns CDR1 SGHVS and CDR2 FQNEAQ. CDR3 in amino acids: CASSFRGDYYGYTF. For the CDR3, the DNA is TGTGCCAGCAGCTTTAGGGGGGACTACTATGGCTACACCTTC. Full variable domain (missing parts from reference TRBV7-8 and TRBJ1-2): GAGVSQSPRYKVAKRGQDVALRCDPISGHVSLFWYQQALGQGPEFLTYFQNEAQLDKSGLPSDRFFAERPEGSVSTLKIQRTQQEDSAVYLCASSFRGDYYGYTFGSGTRLTVV.